The 13 T cell receptor beta chains below come from one sample, sequenced in a study of regulatory T cells in long-lasting Graves disease (dated by TCRdb to the early 2020s). The library was generated by multiplex PCR. Sequenced on an Illumina HiSeq 4000. TCR beta libraries were built with iRepertoire HTBI primers and Arm-PCR amplification of CDR3 regions. TCRdb trimmed public reads at Q25 via fastp, called clones via MiXCR and kept in-frame beta chains. Each entry is one CDR3 protein sequence, shown with its most common DNA and genes. The sample data list roughly 560,000 distinct CDR3 sequences, and more than 10% of these were observed just once. About 8.9% of the sample belongs to the ten largest clones. The time point label, as the study defines it: newly diagnosed GD, antithyroid drugs for less than 3 months. RNA was extracted from PBMCs in TRIzol for both TCR sequencing and RNA sequencing. This sample also appeared in a second study, on T cells in Graves' hyperthyroidism and ophthalmopathy.

The specimen comprised peripheral blood mononuclear cells (PBMCs), sampled at new diagnosis, from a patient treated with antithyroid drugs. All receptors come from a woman aged 25 to 39 with Graves disease. Donor details come from another sample of the same person, matched by shared clones.

This clonotype was detected ten times or more. V and J are TRBV20-1 and TRBJ1-6, with D tentatively TRBD1 (5 bases). Germline V lookup: CDR1 DFQATT, CDR2 SNEGSKA (reference sequence). The CDR3 runs to 13 residues. The V end lost 0 bases, the J end lost 14 bases, and 14 bases lay between the germline ends. The CDR3 is CSAREAGPLTLHF. In nucleotides, the CDR3 is TGCAGTGCTAGAGAGGCGGGGCCTTTGACCCTCCACTTT.

This clonotype was counted at least ten times. The J gene is TRBJ1-2, the V gene TRBV27; unclear D gene. Germline V gene data show CDR1 as MNHEY and CDR2 as SMNVEV (reference sequence). The CDR3 totals 11 residues. V lost 10 bases and J lost 8, with 14 bases in between. This CDR3 is CATETAHGYTF. CDR3 DNA: TGTGCCACCGAGACTGCTCACGGCTACACCTTC.

This clonotype occurred a few times. The V gene is TRBV29-1, the J gene TRBJ2-1; TRBD2 matches 9 bases. Germline CDR1 is SQVTM and CDR2 is ANQGSEA. This CDR3 has 13 residues. Germline trimming cut 8 bases from V and 5 bases from J; bases unmatched to any gene: 7. CDR3 sequence: CSFRTSAHNEQFF. The CDR3 nucleotides are TGCAGCTTTAGGACTAGCGCACACAATGAGCAGTTCTTC.

This clonotype occurred many times. The rearrangement links TRBV6-5 to TRBJ1-2; maybe TRBD1 (6 bases). The V gene's germline CDR1 is MNHEY and CDR2 SVGAGI. V was cut by 2 bases and J by 3 bases, with 19 bases left in between. The CDR3 loop spans 17 amino acids. CDR3: CASSYPRRGAFDYGYTF. DNA for the CDR3: TGTGCCAGCAGTTACCCCCGTAGGGGGGCGTTCGACTATGGCTACACCTTC.

This chain links TRBV18 with TRBJ2-3; no clear D gene. CDR1 is KGHSH and CDR2 is LQKENI in the germline V gene. This CDR3 has 15 residues. V was cut by 4 bases and J by 1 base, with 12 bases left in between. The CDR3 reads CASSRTLGGTDTQYF. Here the CDR3 DNA reads TGTGCCAGCTCACGGACGCTTGGGGGCACAGATACGCAGTATTTT.

This clonotype was seen repeatedly, ten times or more. J is TRBJ1-5 and V is TRBV28, with 9 positions matching TRBD1. The CDR3 is 16 residues long. V lost 6 bases and J lost 5; bases outside the gene matches: 11. CDR1 is MDHEN, CDR2 SYDVKM, per germline. CDR3 nucleotide sequence: TGTGCCAGCAGCGACATACAGGGGGCGCGGGATCAGCCCCAGCATTTT. Translating gives CASSDIQGARDQPQHF.

The chain links TRBV5-5 to TRBJ2-1, with TRBD2 matching 12 bases. CDR3 size: 15 residues. Germline assignment: CDR1 SGHKS and CDR2 YYEKEE (reference sequence). Trimming removed 0 bases from V and 6 bases from J; junction bases left unmatched: 1. This chain's CDR3 is CASSLAGLAGNEQFF. CDR3 sequence (DNA): TGTGCCAGCAGCTTGGCGGGACTAGCGGGCAATGAGCAGTTCTTC.

With respect to this clonotype: Only one base separates this from a far larger clonotype, so it likely reflects a read error. Because the CDR3 is missing its conserved closing phenylalanine or tryptophan, this is likely a read error. The chain has TRBV12-3 or TRBV12-4 and TRBJ2-1; 8 positions agree with TRBD1. This CDR3 has 15 residues. V was pared by 6 bases and J by 2 bases, with 6 bases of the junction left unmatched. CDR3 in DNA: TGTGCCAGCAGCCCCGAGACAGGGGCCTACAATGAGCAGTTCTCC. Translation: CASSPETGAYNEQFS.

This clonotype has more than one count but fewer than ten. V is TRBV4-3 and J is TRBJ2-7; the match to TRBD1 covers 7 bases. Germline V gene lookup returns CDR1 LGHNA and CDR2 YSLEER. The CDR3 consists of 17 residues. With 2 bases clipped from V and 0 bases from J, the junction kept 10 bases outside the gene matches. CDR3 loop: CASSQSTGTVASYEQYF. In DNA form, the CDR3 reads TGCGCCAGCAGCCAAAGCACAGGGACAGTAGCCTCCTACGAGCAGTACTTC.

This clonotype was seen many times. This sequence joins TRBV7-9 and TRBJ2-1; 7 bases match TRBD2. Germline CDR1 reads SEHNR; CDR2 reads FQNEAQ (reference sequence). With 5 bases clipped from V and 5 bases from J, the junction kept 9 bases outside the gene matches. The CDR3 consists of 15 residues. The CDR3 spells CASSQEAGVNNEQFF. As DNA, the CDR3 is TGTGCCAGCAGCCAAGAGGCGGGAGTAAACAATGAGCAGTTCTTC.

This clonotype was found many times. Relative to the germline gene, one junction end is altered; a read error may explain this. The V gene is TRBV20-1, the J gene TRBJ2-3; maybe TRBD1 (6 bases). Germline V gives CDR1 DFQATT, CDR2 SNEGSKA (reference sequence). The CDR3 has 16 amino acids. The CDR3 DNA reads TGCAGTGCTAGGGGAACCGACAGGATACTCGCGGATACGCGGTATTTT. Translation: CSARGTDRILADTRYF.

The chain uses TRBV20-1 and TRBJ1-2; D is perhaps TRBD1 (5 bases). The CDR3 contains 14 residues. Trimming removed 3 bases at V and 3 bases at J, with 14 bases between. The germline CDR1 and CDR2 sequences are DFQATT and SNEGSKA (reference sequence). The CDR3 DNA follows: TGCAGTGCTAGCGGACATACATCACACTATGGCTACACCTTC. Protein product: CSASGHTSHYGYTF.

The rearrangement uses TRBV12-5 and TRBJ2-3; unclear D gene. V lost 7 bases to trimming and J lost 2 bases, with 16 bases between them. Germline V CDR1 and CDR2: LGHNT, FRNRAP. CDR3 length: 15 residues. The CDR3 loop reads CASAFAPGSTDTQYF. For the CDR3, the DNA is TGTGCTAGTGCCTTCGCCCCGGGCTCCACAGATACGCAGTATTTT.